This T cell receptor beta chain was identified during a study of T cell responses to AZD1222 COVID-19 vaccine. Comment on this clone: What it binds is unknown.

This table comes from immunoSEQ multiplex PCR, and its TCRdb copy is limited to in-frame clones, with some not included. The table includes around 200,000 clones, 70% to 90% detected once. Second doses that came at about 4 or about 12 weeks were put together. The study, taken as a whole, reports: Seropositive AZD1222 recipients at baseline numbered only five or six. The breadth and depth of Spike-specific TCRs increased once two AZD1222 doses had been given. In a largely white British group with more females than males, clonal diversity was possibly underestimated.

V trimming: 2 bases; J trimming: 0 bases; junction bases outside the gene matches: 1. Germline CDR1 is SGHTA and CDR2 is FQGNSA. The CDR3 covers 15 residues. Sequences were derived from peripheral blood, sampled 28 days after the second AZD1222 dose. The source of this sequence is an adult who received the AZD1222 COVID-19 vaccine. This chain connects TRBV7-2 to TRBJ2-7; 10 bases fit TRBD2. CDR3 sequence reads: CASSLSSGSSYEQYF. The CDR3 DNA reads TGTGCCAGCAGCTTATCTAGCGGGAGCTCCTACGAGCAGTACTTC.